This T cell receptor (beta chain) was profiled in a study of blood T cells in healthy people across ages. Study at large: When template switching was applied, about one barcoded beta molecule was captured per two T cells.

The germline gives CDR1 LGHNA, CDR2 YSLEER. Deletions cut 0 bases from V and 11 bases from J, with 11 bases between. This CDR3 is 13 amino acids long. There are a few counts of this clonotype. Through a sample-barcoded 5' primer and a J-beta primer mix, a second PCR was run for roughly 6 to 11 cycles. TCRdb itself ran the 5' RACE reads through MiXCR, one entry per CDR3 protein. The sample consists of 550,000 to 700,000 distinct CDR3 sequences, roughly 28% of them appearing once. Sequenced: blood. The chain recombines TRBV4-3 with TRBJ1-5; tentative D call: TRBD1 (5 bases). The clonotype was recovered from a woman in her 70s in good health. The DNA for the CDR3 is TGCGCCAGCAGCCAAGATCAGGGTCTGGCCCAGCATTTT. It is translated as CASSQDQGLAQHF.